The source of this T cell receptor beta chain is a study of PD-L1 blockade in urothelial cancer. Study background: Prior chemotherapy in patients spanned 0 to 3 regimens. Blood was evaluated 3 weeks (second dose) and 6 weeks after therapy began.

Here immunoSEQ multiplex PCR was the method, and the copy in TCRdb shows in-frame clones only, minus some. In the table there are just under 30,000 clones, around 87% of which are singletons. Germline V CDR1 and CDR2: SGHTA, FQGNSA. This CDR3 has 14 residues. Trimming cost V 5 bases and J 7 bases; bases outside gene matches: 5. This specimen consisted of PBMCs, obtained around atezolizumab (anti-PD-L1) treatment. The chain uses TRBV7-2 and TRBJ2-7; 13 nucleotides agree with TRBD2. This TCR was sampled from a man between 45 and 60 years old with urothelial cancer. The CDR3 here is CASSRTSGSREQYF. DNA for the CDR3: TGTGCCAGCAGCCGGACTAGCGGGAGCAGGGAGCAGTACTTC. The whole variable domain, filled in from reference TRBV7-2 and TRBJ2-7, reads GAGVSQSPSNKVTEKGKDVELRCDPISGHTALYWYRQSLGQGLEFLIYFQGNSAPDKSGLPSDRFSAERTGGSVSTLTIQRTQQEDSAVYLCASSRTSGSREQYFGPGTRLTVT.